This T cell receptor (beta chain) was captured by sequencing in a study of CD8+ T cells in alopecia areata (dated 2018 in TCRdb). About the investigation overall: Treated patients were enrolled in an open-label pilot trial of oral tofacitinib, 5 to 10 mg twice daily, for moderate-to-severe alopecia areata. Patients stayed on tofacitinib for 6 to 18 months and then had 6 months of follow-up off drug so that delayed response and recurrence could be assessed. The SALT score, which quantifies the percentage of affected scalp surface area, was used to measure disease severity in treated patients. The study used high-throughput TCRbeta sequencing to examine T cell clonal expansion in alopecia areata, in both the C3H/HeJ mouse model and human patients. Scalp tissue and sorted CD4+ and CD8+ peripheral blood T cells from patchy and totalis/universalis alopecia areata patients and from healthy controls were covered by human TCRbeta sequencing. Biopsies were taken from tofacitinib-treated patients at baseline and again at 4 and 24 weeks into treatment, and several of those patients also had a later scalp biopsy. Scalp clonality was compared among normal scalp (n=4), patchy alopecia areata scalp (n=8), and alopecia totalis/universalis scalp (n=8). RNA came from the PAXgene miRNA kit for fixed scalp, the miRNeasy kit for PBMCs, and the RNeasy kit for mouse skin. immunoSEQ multiplex PCR using 35 Vbeta forward primers and 13 Jbeta reverse primers was used to amplify TCRbeta CDR3 regions. The full study reports these points: Many expanded lesional clones persisted in scalp and blood during tofacitinib treatment, which may partly explain relapse after stopping treatment. Lesional scalp, especially in alopecia totalis/universalis, showed higher clonality and more expanded CD8+ clones than normal scalp, suggesting antigenic drive. Tofacitinib significantly lowered scalp clonality and the number of expanded CD8+ clones among the top 100 scalp clones. Because the treated cohort was small and included a single nonresponder, larger studies are needed to assess links between baseline CD8+ expansion and response. TCR sequences shared between patients were less clear than in mice, possibly partly because of HLA diversity in the patient population. Scalp TCR repertoire analysis is complicated because resident alphabeta T cells in normal human skin are also sequenced, whereas mouse skin is dominated by gammadelta T cells.

The cysteine opens and the phenylalanine closes a CDR3 of 14 amino acids. The sequence is cut down to CDR3 DNA, 42 bases in frame from base 1. CDR1 and CDR2 were assigned from the germline V gene as ENHRY and SYGVKD. Germline trimming amounts to 7 bases on V and 5 bases on J, with 7 as the count of junction bases outside the gene matches. The protocol used for the library was the immunoSEQ multiplex PCR assay. For TCR sequencing, RNA was extracted from every sample and reverse transcribed into cDNA to serve as template. SuperScript III was used to make first-strand cDNA, primed with a 2:1 mix of oligo-dT and random hexamers. A synthetic immune receptor repertoire was used to measure amplification bias, and any remaining bias was corrected computationally. On the authors' methods: Raw reads were preprocessed to remove errors, and CDR3 was defined according to IMGT conventions as the region from the conserved cysteine to phenylalanine. To get clonality, Shannon entropy was normalized by log2 of the number of productive unique TCRs and the result was subtracted from 1. Whether each scalp clone was CD4 or CD8 was inferred by checking scalp TCRbeta sequences against the CD4 and CD8 repertoires from sorted blood. The table comes from immuneACCESS by way of TCRdb, which keeps in-frame sequences with V and J called. Part of the clones is missing from these tables; in studies checked, under half for an unresolved V gene and the rest for unknown reasons. V and J calls and clone size come straight from that table; D and trimming were deduced from the DNA. The sample contains nearly 200,000 clones, roughly 60% of them found a single time. The ten largest clones add up to 5% to 6% of the sample.

This clone was found a few times. The antigen it binds to is not known. Base qualities are missing; no much larger clone stands one base away. The intended sense of this specimen's time point label: 24 weeks on oral tofacitinib. This specimen's treatment or condition label, per the study, means: oral pan-JAK inhibitor, 5-10 mg twice daily. From alopecia areata patients, peripheral blood was collected along with lesional scalp punch biopsies. After PBMCs were isolated by density centrifugation and stained for CD3, CD4 and CD8, a FACSAria was used to sort CD4+ and CD8+ T cells. The TCR was taken from a human donor with alopecia areata. Sequenced here: CD4+ T cells sorted from blood, sampled at week 24, from a patient treated with tofacitinib. The chain is assembled from TRBV10-3 and TRBJ2-1; TRBD2 aligns with 8 central bases. In nucleotides, the sequence is TGTGCCATCAAGGACAGCGGGAGTAACAATGAGCAGTTCTTC. Its protein is CAIKDSGSNNEQFF.